Here is one T cell receptor (beta chain) with its context. Its antigen is still unknown. UMIs were attached via template switching, each with a 6-nucleotide sample barcode. Following a re-call of the 5' RACE reads, TCRdb has one entry per CDR3 protein and lacks DNA. Found here are approximately 150,000 distinct CDR3 sequences; the top ten clones hold about 2.4%. The sample comes from a study of monozygotic twins with inflammatory bowel disease. Study-level results: With others, IBD patients shared fewer clonotypes than healthy twins did, especially with disease activity. IBD patients displayed reduced TCRbeta diversity (inverse Simpson) when set against healthy co-twins.

This CDR3 is 14 amino acids long. Looked up from germline, CDR1 is SGHRS and CDR2 is YFSETQ. This sequence was found in a human donor with ulcerative colitis or Crohn's disease, or a healthy co-twin of an affected twin (not recorded which). The chain links TRBV5-1 to TRBJ2-7; TCRdb picks TRBD1, but there is no DNA to check that call. Sequencing used blood. This CDR3 reads CASSSLAEGNEQYF.